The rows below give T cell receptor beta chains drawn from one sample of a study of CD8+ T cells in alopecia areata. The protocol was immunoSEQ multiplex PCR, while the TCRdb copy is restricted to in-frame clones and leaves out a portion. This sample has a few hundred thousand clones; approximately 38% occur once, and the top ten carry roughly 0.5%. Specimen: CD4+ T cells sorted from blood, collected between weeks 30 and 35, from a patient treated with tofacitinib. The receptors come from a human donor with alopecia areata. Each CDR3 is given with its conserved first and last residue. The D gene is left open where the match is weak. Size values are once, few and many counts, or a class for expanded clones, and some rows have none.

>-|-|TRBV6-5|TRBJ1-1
TGTGCCAGCAGTTCGACGACCCAGACTGAAGCTTTCTTT
CASSSTTQTEAFF
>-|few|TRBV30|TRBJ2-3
TGTGCCTGGAGTGTAGGACGAGATACGCAGTATTTT
CAWSVGRDTQYF
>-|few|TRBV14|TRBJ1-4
TGTGCCAGCAGCCCGAACGGGGGGACTAATGAAAAACTGTTTTTT
CASSPNGGTNEKLFF
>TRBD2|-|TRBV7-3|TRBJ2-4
TGTGCCAGCAGCATCCCACTAGCGGGAGAAAACATTCAGTACTTC
CASSIPLAGENIQYF
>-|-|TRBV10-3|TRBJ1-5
TGTGCCATCAGTGACCAGGTTACACAGCCCCAGCATTTT
CAISDQVTQPQHF
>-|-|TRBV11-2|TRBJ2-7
TGTGCCAGCAGCTTAGTGGGATCAATCTACGAGCAGTACTTC
CASSLVGSIYEQYF
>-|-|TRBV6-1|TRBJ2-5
TGTGCCAGCAGTGAGATTACGCGGGAACAGACCCAGTACTTC
CASSEITREQTQYF
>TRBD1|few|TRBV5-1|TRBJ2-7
TGCGCCAGCAGCTTGGGTGGGACAGGGCTATCCTACGAGCAGTACTTC
CASSLGGTGLSYEQYF
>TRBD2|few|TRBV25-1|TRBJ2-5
TGTGCCAGCAGTGAAGGGAGGGGCCCAGCAGAGACCCAGTACTTC
CASSEGRGPAETQYF
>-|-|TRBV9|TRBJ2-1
TGTGCCAGCAGCGCATACCTAGCCCCTTACAATGAGCAGTTCTTC
CASSAYLAPYNEQFF
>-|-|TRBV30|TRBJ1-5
TGTGCCTGGAGTGAGGGAGTCAATCAGCCCCAGCATTTT
CAWSEGVNQPQHF
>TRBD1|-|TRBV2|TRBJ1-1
TGTGCCAGCAGTGCCAGGACAGGCCTAACTGAAGCTTTCTTT
CASSARTGLTEAFF
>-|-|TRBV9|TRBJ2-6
TGTGCCAGCAGCCGTGTGGCCAACGTCCTGACTTTC
CASSRVANVLTF
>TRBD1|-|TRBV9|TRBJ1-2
TGTGCCAGCAGCGACTCCGGGACAGGGCTAAATCGGGTGTCATTC
CASSDSGTGLNRVSF
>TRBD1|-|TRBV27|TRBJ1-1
TGTGCCAGCAGTTTTTTGGGACAGCTAAACACTGAAGCTTTCTTT
CASSFLGQLNTEAFF
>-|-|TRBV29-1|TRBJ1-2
TGCAGCGTGAGAATTCGGGCAGGCGATCCCTACACCTTC
CSVRIRAGDPYTF
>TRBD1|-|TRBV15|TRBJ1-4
TGTGCCACCGGACACAGACAGGGCGATGAAAAACTGTTTTTT
CATGHRQGDEKLFF
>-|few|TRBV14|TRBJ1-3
TGTGCCAGCAGCCCCATACAGGGTTCTGGAAACACCATATATTTT
CASSPIQGSGNTIYF